This record covers a single TCR beta chain. The specificity of this receptor is unknown. No much larger clonotype is one base removed from it; base qualities were not supplied. The data stem from a study of T cell responses to AZD1222 COVID-19 vaccine (dated by TCRdb to the early 2020s). Regarding the complete study: A total of 230 or so trial participants underwent TCR sequencing, of whom approximately 210 received two doses of AZD1222 and about 26 received two doses of the MenACWY control vaccine. Trial participants were enrolled by age into subgroups of 18-55, 56-69 and 70-plus years, and around 150, 28 and 57 TCR-sequenced participants, respectively, were included in these subgroups.

General study outcomes and caveats: After two AZD1222 doses, both the breadth and the depth of spike-specific TCRs were significantly higher than at day 0 and than in MenACWY recipients. Reportedly, close to half of the unique spike-specific TCRs recognized epitopes lying outside the regions that are mutated in the B.1.351 and B.1.1.7 variants. The whole spike protein was spanned by vaccine-associated CD4 TCRs, and dominant responses were seen in regions 160-218 and 743-854. Conclusions about previously exposed vaccinees are limited, since just 5 to 7 AZD1222 recipients were seropositive for SARS-CoV-2 at baseline. The 56-69-year group was small, and its depth increase did not reach significance, likely because of low power. Participants were mostly white British, with more females than males. The authors suggested clonal diversity may have been underestimated. Because no day 14 peak-response samples were available, the repertoires could be characterized only after the peak T cell response.

According to the study, the label for this sample's time point signals: about 28 days (+/-7) after the second vaccine dose. AZD1222 recipients given second doses at about 4 weeks or at about 12 weeks were pooled, since spike-specific TCR depth and breadth were not found to differ between the two schedules. Vaccinee samples were obtained from the UK trials COV001 and COV002, which included a single-blind randomized controlled phase 2/3 trial of AZD1222 (ChAdOx1 nCoV-19) in healthy adults. For TCRbeta chain sequencing, PBMC samples from trial participants were taken at day 0 and at day 28 after the second dose. Per the germline V gene, SGHVS is the CDR1 and FQNEAQ is the CDR2. The CDR3 sequence holds 14 residues, the cysteine and phenylalanine included. The only DNA kept is the CDR3, 42 bases in frame from the first base. The V and J ends are trimmed by 5 bases and 3 bases, leaving 13 bases between them.

The CDR3 regions of human TCRbeta chains were subjected to immunosequencing. The authors' analysis ran thus. TCRs in the repertoires were matched against a reference library of SARS-CoV-2-specific TCRs that had been generated with the MIRA antigen-specificity platform. Breadth meant the fraction of unique TCRs that were SARS-CoV-2-associated, whereas depth meant the fraction of total T cells that were SARS-CoV-2-associated. Using the MIRA data, every spike-specific TCR was mapped to the spike region that the TCR reacted to and assigned to either a CD4 or a CD8 class. Log10-transformed breadth and depth values were compared by one-way ANOVA with Sidak's multiple comparisons tests. TCRdb provides this immuneACCESS table in a form limited to in-frame rearrangements. Some clones are lacking; in checked studies, under half of them reflect an unresolved V gene, and why the rest are absent is not known. V, J and clone size are those of that table, while D and trimming were read from the DNA. Recorded for this sample are under 90,000 clones; about 83% of them occurred a single time. About 1.3% of the sample belongs to the ten largest clones.

Specimen: peripheral blood, collected 28 days after the second AZD1222 dose. This TCR was recovered from an adult who received the AZD1222 COVID-19 vaccine. The rearranged segments are TRBV7-8 and TRBJ1-2; TRBD1 could be the D gene, as 6 bases match. CDR3 loop: CASSTGQRDYGYTF. Read as DNA, the sequence is TGTGCCAGCAGCACCGGACAGAGGGACTATGGCTACACCTTC.